This entry describes one T cell receptor beta chain. Its antigen remains unknown. This record comes from a study of PD-1 blockade in mismatch repair-deficient tumors. Across the whole study: Patients had approximately 13 mismatch repair-deficient cancer types, all previously treated and progressing.

All patients were mismatch repair deficient, assessed by either PCR or immunohistochemistry. This CDR3 spans 15 amino acids. Trimming removed 2 bases at V and 2 bases at J, with 12 bases between. The germline V gene encodes CDR1 SGHTA and CDR2 FQGTGA. Only in-frame clones appear in the TCRdb table, and some are missing; sequencing was by immunoSEQ multiplex PCR. The data contain 30,000 to 45,000 clones, more than 75% of them singletons. Study-wide findings and caveats: After pembrolizumab, tumor-resident clones rose rapidly, then generally contracted before radiologic responses.

The receptor's source is an adult with mismatch repair-deficient cancer. This specimen was peripheral blood, taken 75 to 85 weeks after starting pembrolizumab. V and J are TRBV7-3 and TRBJ1-1; D uncertain. The CDR3 is CASSLSGLHNTEAFF. The CDR3 region has the DNA TGTGCCAGCAGCTTATCCGGCCTACATAACACTGAAGCTTTCTTT.